The 3 T cell receptor beta chains presented below share a single source sample, sequenced in a study of CD8 T cells in Susac syndrome (dated by TCRdb to between 2018 and 2020). The method behind the library was the immunoSEQ multiplex PCR assay. RNA was extracted using the RNeasy kit, and roughly 0.5 to 1 microgram was reverse transcribed with random hexamers. The raw public reads went through TCRdb reprocessing: fastp at Q25, MiXCR clone calling, in-frame beta chains kept. When rows share a CDR3 protein, they turn into one entry using the most common DNA and genes. The sample includes about 430,000 distinct CDR3 sequences, with 85% to 90% observed a single time. Jointly, the top ten make up about 0.12% of the sample. Input material: CD8+ T cells from PBMCs. Receptor source: a human donor with multiple sclerosis.

The chain has TRBV4-2 and TRBJ1-1; no firm D call. Germline assignment: CDR1 LGHNA and CDR2 YNFKEQ. The CDR3 runs 13 residues. Trimming pared 1 base from V and 3 bases from J, leaving 6 bases between. The CDR3 coding sequence is TGTGCCAGCAGCCAAGGCAAATACACTGAAGCTTTCTTT. Translated: CASSQGKYTEAFF.

The chain joins TRBV9 to TRBJ2-3, with 8 positions matching TRBD1. V shed 4 bases and J 4 bases; nucleotides not matched to a gene: 8. CDR1 SGDLS and CDR2 YYNGEE come from the germline V gene. CDR3 length: 15 amino acids. This chain's CDR3 is CASSFMRQGSDTQYF. In DNA, the CDR3 is TGTGCCAGCAGCTTCATGAGACAGGGGTCAGATACGCAGTATTTT.

The chain links TRBV5-8 to TRBJ1-5; maybe TRBD1 (5 bases). CDR3 size: 15 residues. Germline V gene lookup returns CDR1 SGHTS and CDR2 YDEGEE. The germline V and J ends were trimmed by 0 bases and 5 bases, with 12 bases remaining between them. The CDR3 DNA sequence: TGTGCCAGCAGCTTGGACAGGCCTGTTTATCAGCCCCAGCATTTT. Translation: CASSLDRPVYQPQHF.